A single sample gave rise to the 29 T cell receptor beta chains below, sequenced in a study of blood T cell repertoires in COVID-19. Some clones are missing from TCRdb's copy, which holds only in-frame ones; the method was immunoSEQ multiplex PCR. The profile shows some 13,000 clones, roughly 78% of them singletons. Sequencing was carried out using peripheral blood. The receptor source for this set is a human donor in a cohort sampled during active COVID-19.

J is TRBJ1-6 and V is TRBV27; 7 bases match TRBD1. V shed 5 bases, J shed 6 bases, and the junction held 16 bases outside the gene matches. Germline assignment: CDR1 MNHEY and CDR2 SMNVEV (reference sequence). The CDR3 extends over 18 amino acids. The CDR3 nucleotides are TGTGCCAGCAGTCCCTTAAGGGGGCAGGGGAAGGTTAATTCACCCCTCCACTTT. Translating gives CASSPLRGQGKVNSPLHF.

This sequence joins TRBV3-1 (or the pseudogene TRBV3-2) and TRBJ1-1, with D maybe TRBD1 (6 bases). Trimming removed 4 bases from V and 6 bases from J, with 9 bases in between. The CDR3 extends over 12 amino acids. Germline V gene lookup returns CDR1 LGHDT and CDR2 YNNKEL (reference sequence). CDR3 bases: TGTGCCAGCAGCCGAGCAGGGGCTGAAGCTTTCTTT. Amino acid sequence: CASSRAGAEAFF.

The chain combines TRBV19 with TRBJ1-4; 7 nucleotides align to TRBD1. Trimming took 6 bases from V and 3 from J; bases not matched to a gene: 7. Germline V gene data show CDR1 as LNHDA and CDR2 as SQIVND (reference sequence). CDR3 size: 15 residues. The CDR3 sequence: CASRTLGTANEKLFF. The CDR3 DNA sequence: TGTGCCAGTAGGACCCTCGGGACAGCTAATGAAAAACTGTTTTTT.

Only a few counts were recorded for this clone. V gene TRBV9 combines with J gene TRBJ1-6; 8 nucleotides match TRBD1. V shed 1 base, J shed 9 bases, and the junction held 9 bases outside the gene matches. Germline-derived CDR1 and CDR2 are SGDLS and YYNGEE. The CDR3 is 16 amino acids. The CDR3 nucleotides are TGTGCCAGCAGCGTATCAGGGGGCCCTCGAGGTTCACCCCTCCACTTT. Translating it yields CASSVSGGPRGSPLHF.

The chain combines TRBV30 with TRBJ2-7; perhaps TRBD1 as D (6 bases). Between the trimmed V and J ends, which lost 4 bases and 3 bases, there was a span of 13 bases. The V gene's germline CDR1 is GTSNPN and CDR2 SVGIG (reference sequence). The CDR3 is 13 residues long. The DNA for the CDR3 is TGTGCCTGGACCTTGGGGGCGGGCTACGAGCAGTACTTC. This codes for CAWTLGAGYEQYF.

This clone was seen only once. The chain is built from TRBV2 and TRBJ2-7; perhaps TRBD2 as D (5 bases). This CDR3 is 16 amino acids long. With 10 bases removed from V and 3 bases from J, the gap between germline ends came to 25 bases. The germline V gene has CDR1 SNHLY and CDR2 FYNNEI. CDR3 region: CATSSRRAKSGYEQYF. The CDR3 bases are TGTGCCACCTCGTCACGCCGGGCCAAGAGCGGCTACGAGCAGTACTTC.

The CDR3 DNA reads TGTGCCAGCAGCTTAGAAGCGGGGGTTTCTGGCCAACAGTATTTT. The encoded protein is CASSLEAGVSGQQYF. The chain couples TRBV7-8 to TRBJ2-3; 8 positions agree with TRBD2. J lost 12 bases, V lost 1 base, and 12 bases had no gene match. Germline CDR1 SGHVS, CDR2 FQNEAQ. The CDR3 covers 15 residues.

The chain uses TRBV28 and TRBJ2-1; 10 bases fit TRBD1. V lost 8 bases to trimming and J lost 8 bases; unmatched junction nucleotides: 6. Germline loops: CDR1 MDHEN, CDR2 SYDVKM. CDR3 length: 13 amino acids. The CDR3 is CASSTGGADEQFF. Here the CDR3 DNA reads TGTGCCAGCTCGACAGGGGGCGCGGATGAGCAGTTCTTC.

This rearrangement joins TRBV9 to TRBJ2-7; 12 bases map to TRBD1. Germline trimming cut 4 bases from V and 5 bases from J; bases unmatched to any gene: 4. Germline V gene sequence: CDR1 SGDLS, CDR2 YYNGEE. This CDR3 is 14 amino acids long. CDR3 sequence reads: CASSMGQGANEQYF. In nucleotides, the CDR3 is TGTGCCAGCAGCATGGGACAGGGGGCGAACGAGCAGTACTTC.

This chain uses TRBV7-2 with TRBJ2-3; no reliable D call. Trimming shortened V by 4 bases and J by 4 bases, and 9 bases separated the two germline ends. The CDR3 consists of 13 residues. The germline V gene has CDR1 SGHTA and CDR2 FQGNSA. CDR3: CASSSLLADTQYF. The CDR3 DNA follows: TGTGCCAGCAGCTCTCTATTAGCAGATACGCAGTATTTT.

This chain links TRBV3-1 (or the pseudogene TRBV3-2) with TRBJ1-2; D call uncertain. The V and J ends lost 1 base and 8 bases respectively, with 8 bases between them. The CDR3 is made up of 12 amino acids. Germline values: CDR1 LGHDT, CDR2 YNNKEL (reference sequence). As DNA, the CDR3 is TGTGCCAGCAGCCAAGTGACACACGGCTACACCTTC. Amino acids: CASSQVTHGYTF.

The chain uses TRBV7-8 and TRBJ2-7; D remains ambiguous. Looked up from germline, CDR1 is SGHVS and CDR2 is FQNEAQ. The CDR3 sequence is 14 residues long. V was pared by 2 bases and J by 0 bases, with 8 bases between. The CDR3 DNA follows: TGTGCCAGCAGCTTAAACAGAAACTCCTACGAGCAGTACTTC. Translating gives CASSLNRNSYEQYF.

The V gene is TRBV12-3 or TRBV12-4, the J gene TRBJ1-1; no definite D call. The V gene lost 2 bases and the J gene lost 4 bases, with 8 bases spanning the gap. CDR3 length: 13 residues. DNA for the CDR3: TGTGCCAGCAGTTTACGGGGTAGCACTGAAGCTTTCTTT. It yields the protein CASSLRGSTEAFF.

The chain couples TRBV19 to TRBJ1-1; D unclear. The CDR3 is 11 residues long. Looked up from germline, CDR1 is LNHDA and CDR2 is SQIVND (reference sequence). The V end was cut by 2 bases, the J end by 10 bases, with 8 bases between. CDR3 DNA: TGTGCCAGTAGTATAACAAGGAGAGCTTTCTTT. Protein product: CASSITRRAFF.

This clone appeared a few times. The rearrangement joins TRBV18 to TRBJ1-2; 10 bases align to TRBD1. The CDR3 has 14 amino acids. With 2 bases clipped from V and 14 bases from J, the junction kept 11 bases outside the gene matches. In germline, CDR1 is KGHSH, CDR2 LQKENI. In DNA, the CDR3 is TGTGCCAGCTCACCAGAGGGACAGGGGTCGACTGCTACCTTC. Its protein is CASSPEGQGSTATF.

The rearrangement joins TRBV29-1 to TRBJ2-7; 8 nucleotides align to TRBD2. Germline assignment: CDR1 SQVTM and CDR2 ANQGSEA. V lost 0 bases, J lost 5 bases, and 3 bases stayed unmatched. The CDR3 covers 13 residues. CDR3 nucleotides: TGCAGCGTTGAAGACCGGGAGGGGGACGAGCAGTACTTC. It yields the protein CSVEDREGDEQYF.

The chain employs TRBV18 and TRBJ1-1; no firm D call. Per germline, CDR1 KGHSH and CDR2 LQKENI. The CDR3 sequence is 12 residues long. The V and J ends lost 9 bases and 0 bases respectively, with 8 bases between them. The CDR3 DNA follows: TGTGCCAGTTCAGGAGTGAACACTGAAGCTTTCTTT. Translating gives CASSGVNTEAFF.

The chain links TRBV9 to TRBJ1-1; a possible D gene is TRBD1 (6 bases). The CDR3 loop spans 14 amino acids. In germline, CDR1 is SGDLS, CDR2 YYNGEE. Deletions cut 6 bases from V and 5 bases from J, with 17 bases between. CDR3 loop: CASKPTQGSTEAFF. The CDR3 nucleotides read TGTGCCAGCAAGCCCACTCAGGGGTCGACTGAAGCTTTCTTT. Based on the CDR3 plus reference TRBV9 and TRBJ1-1, the full variable domain is DSGVTQTPKHLITATGQRVTLRCSPRSGDLSVYWYQQSLDQGLQFLIQYYNGEERAKGNILERFSAQQFPDLHSELNLSSLELGDSALYFCASKPTQGSTEAFFGQGTRLTVV.

This chain joins TRBV2 and TRBJ1-1, with 10 bases lining up with TRBD1. CDR1 and CDR2 (germline): SNHLY, FYNNEI. The V and J ends lost 5 bases and 7 bases, in that order; junction bases with no gene match: 10. The CDR3 has 15 amino acids. The CDR3 nucleotides are TGTGCCAGCAGTCCGGGACAGGGGAACGTCGGTGAAGCTTTCTTT. Its protein product is CASSPGQGNVGEAFF.

The rearrangement links TRBV15 to TRBJ1-5, with 9 bases lining up with TRBD1. V lost 1 base, J lost 0 bases, and 13 bases stayed unmatched. The germline V gene has CDR1 LNHNV and CDR2 YYDKDF (reference sequence). The CDR3 extends over 20 amino acids. The CDR3 region is CATSRARHSQGAFSNQPQHF. The CDR3 region has the DNA TGTGCCACCAGCAGAGCTCGACATTCACAGGGGGCCTTTAGCAATCAGCCCCAGCATTTT.

A single count supports this clone. The J gene is TRBJ2-7, the V gene TRBV5-5, with 10 bases fitting TRBD1. CDR1 is SGHKS and CDR2 is YYEKEE in the germline V gene (reference sequence). CDR3 size: 16 residues. Trimming took 5 bases from V and 5 from J; bases not matched to a gene: 13. The CDR3 here is CASSISGTGAFDEQYF. CDR3 bases: TGTGCCAGCAGTATTTCGGGGACAGGGGCTTTCGACGAGCAGTACTTC.

V usage is TRBV5-6 and J usage is TRBJ2-7; D is undetermined. Germline values: CDR1 SGHDT, CDR2 YYEEEE. V was cut by 0 bases and J by 3 bases, with 4 bases left in between. This CDR3 is built from 12 residues. The CDR3 DNA sequence: TGTGCCAGCAGCTTGGATATCTACGAGCAGTACTTC. Its protein product is CASSLDIYEQYF.

This clone is categorized as medium-sized (0.01 to 0.1%). The V call is TRBV19, the J call TRBJ2-1; 8 bases match TRBD2. The CDR3 runs 15 residues. The germline V gene has CDR1 LNHDA and CDR2 SQIVND (reference sequence). V lost 1 base, J lost 7 bases, and 6 bases stayed unmatched. The CDR3 region has the DNA TGTGCCAGTAGTATAGTGGCGGGGGGCTTGAATGAGCAGTTCTTC. Amino acid sequence: CASSIVAGGLNEQFF.

The chain has TRBV5-4 and TRBJ1-6; D is uncertain. Trimming took 1 base from V and 0 from J, leaving 5 bases between them. CDR1 SGHNT and CDR2 YYREEE come from the germline V gene (reference sequence). This CDR3 spans 15 amino acids. The DNA for the CDR3 is TGTGCCAGCAGCTTGAGGAGCTCCTATAATTCACCCCTCCACTTT. Amino acid sequence: CASSLRSSYNSPLHF.

V usage is TRBV2 and J usage is TRBJ1-2; D may be TRBD1 (5 bases). This CDR3 contains 11 residues. V lost 8 bases and J lost 11, with 15 bases in between. Germline CDR1 SNHLY, CDR2 FYNNEI. As DNA, the CDR3 is TGTGCCAGCTGGGGGAGGGCGGGATACACCTTC. This translates into CASWGRAGYTF.

In its sample, this clone ranks as medium-sized (0.01 to 0.1%). The chain employs TRBV2 and TRBJ1-5; TRBD1 matches at 8 bases. CDR3 size: 14 residues. Germline CDR1 reads SNHLY; CDR2 reads FYNNEI. The V gene end was trimmed by 2 bases and the J gene end by 7 bases; junction bases not matched to a gene: 4. DNA for the CDR3: TGTGCCAGCAGTGAACCACAGGGGGGGCAGCCCCAGCATTTT. Encoded protein: CASSEPQGGQPQHF.

The chain is built from TRBV9 and TRBJ2-1, with 10 positions matching TRBD2. CDR3 length equals 15 residues. CDR1 and CDR2 (germline): SGDLS, YYNGEE. V shed 4 bases and J 5 bases; nucleotides not matched to a gene: 6. The CDR3 sequence is CASSPFGLADNEQFF. Written as DNA, the CDR3 is TGTGCCAGCAGCCCTTTTGGACTAGCGGACAATGAGCAGTTCTTC.

The V gene is TRBV7-6, the J gene TRBJ2-1, with TRBD1 as a possible D gene (5 bases). This CDR3 has 15 amino acids. V lost 4 bases to trimming and J lost 0 bases, with 10 bases between them. Germline CDR1 reads SGHVS; CDR2 reads FNYEAQ. Here the CDR3 reads CASSSTESSYNEQFF. CDR3 bases: TGTGCCAGCAGCTCGACAGAGAGCTCCTACAATGAGCAGTTCTTC. Using reference TRBV7-6 and TRBJ2-1 for the parts outside the CDR3, the full variable domain is GAGVSQSPRYKVTKRGQDVALRCDPISGHVSLYWYRQALGQGPEFLTYFNYEAQQDKSGLPNDRFSAERPEGSISTLTIQRTEQRDSAMYRCASSSTESSYNEQFFGPGTRLTVL.

The rearrangement uses TRBV5-4 and TRBJ1-6; maybe TRBD1 (5 bases). The germline gives CDR1 SGHNT, CDR2 YYREEE (reference sequence). Trimming removed 3 bases from V and 9 bases from J, with 16 bases in between. CDR3 size: 15 residues. CDR3 residues: CASSSRALPSSPLHF. The CDR3 coding sequence is TGTGCCAGCAGCTCCAGGGCATTACCTAGTTCACCCCTCCACTTT.